This T cell receptor (beta chain) was identified during a study of T cell repertoires in cytomegalovirus infection. Concerning this clonotype itself: Its antigen remains unknown. This may be a read error, as it is one base from a much larger clone.

A single record per CDR3 protein comes from TCRdb applying MiXCR to the reads. The table includes more than 90,000 distinct CDR3 sequences, roughly 9.1% detected once. Material for sequencing was PBMCs, sequenced either directly or after in vitro stimulation (not recorded which). This clonotype was sampled from a human donor in good health (CMV status not recorded). Some clones in this sample may be carry-over from other donors' samples.

The CDR3 spells CATRRGLGVFRTSAFSYNEQFF. CDR3 sequence (DNA): TGTGCCACCCGCAGGGGGCTGGGGGTGTTTCGGACTAGCGCATTCTCCTACAATGAGCAGTTCTTC. V usage is TRBV15 and J usage is TRBJ2-1; maybe TRBD2 (9 bases). Germline loops: CDR1 LNHNV, CDR2 YYDKDF (reference sequence). The CDR3 runs 22 residues.